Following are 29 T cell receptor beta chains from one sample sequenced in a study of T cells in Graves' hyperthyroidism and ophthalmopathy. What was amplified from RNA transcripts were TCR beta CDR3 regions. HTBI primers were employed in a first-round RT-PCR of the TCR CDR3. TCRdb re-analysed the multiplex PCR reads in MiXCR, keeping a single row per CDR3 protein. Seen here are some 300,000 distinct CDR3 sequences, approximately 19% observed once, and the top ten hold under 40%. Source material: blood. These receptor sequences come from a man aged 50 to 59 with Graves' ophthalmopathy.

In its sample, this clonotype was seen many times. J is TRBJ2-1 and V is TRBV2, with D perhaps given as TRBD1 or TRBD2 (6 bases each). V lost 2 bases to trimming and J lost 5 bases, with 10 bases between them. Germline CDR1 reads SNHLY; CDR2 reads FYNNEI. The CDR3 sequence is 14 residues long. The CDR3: CASSERGDHNEQFF. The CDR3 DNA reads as TGTGCCAGCAGTGAAAGGGGGGACCACAATGAGCAGTTCTTC.

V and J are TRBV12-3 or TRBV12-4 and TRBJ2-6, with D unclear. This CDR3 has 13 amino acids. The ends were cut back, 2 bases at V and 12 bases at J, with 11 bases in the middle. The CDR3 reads CASSLSPRSVLTF. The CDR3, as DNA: TGTGCCAGCAGTTTAAGCCCTCGAAGCGTCCTGACTTTC.

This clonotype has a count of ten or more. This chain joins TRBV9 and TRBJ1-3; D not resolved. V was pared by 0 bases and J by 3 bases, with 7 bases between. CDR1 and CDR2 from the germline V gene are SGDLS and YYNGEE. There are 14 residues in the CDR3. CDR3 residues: CASSVGRIGNTIYF. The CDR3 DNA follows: TGTGCCAGCAGCGTAGGACGGATTGGAAACACCATATATTTT.

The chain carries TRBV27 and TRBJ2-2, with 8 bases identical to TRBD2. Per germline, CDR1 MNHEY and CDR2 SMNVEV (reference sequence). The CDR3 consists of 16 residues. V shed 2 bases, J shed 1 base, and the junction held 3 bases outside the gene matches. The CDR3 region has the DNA TGTGCCAGCAGTTTAGTCGGGAGGGGGAACACCGGGGAGCTGTTTTTT. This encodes CASSLVGRGNTGELFF.

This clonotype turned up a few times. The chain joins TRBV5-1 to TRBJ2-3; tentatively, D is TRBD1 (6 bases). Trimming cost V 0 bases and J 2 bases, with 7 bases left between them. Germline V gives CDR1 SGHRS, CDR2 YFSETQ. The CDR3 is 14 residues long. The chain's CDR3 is CASSLDRATDTQYF. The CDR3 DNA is TGCGCCAGCAGCTTGGACAGGGCCACAGATACGCAGTATTTT.

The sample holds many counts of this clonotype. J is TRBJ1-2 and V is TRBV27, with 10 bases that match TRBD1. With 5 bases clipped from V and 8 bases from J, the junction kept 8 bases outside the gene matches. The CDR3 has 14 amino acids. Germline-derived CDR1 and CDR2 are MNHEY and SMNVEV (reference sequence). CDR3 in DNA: TGTGCCAGCAGTCCCAACGACAGGGGGCGAGGCTACACCTTC. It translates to CASSPNDRGRGYTF.

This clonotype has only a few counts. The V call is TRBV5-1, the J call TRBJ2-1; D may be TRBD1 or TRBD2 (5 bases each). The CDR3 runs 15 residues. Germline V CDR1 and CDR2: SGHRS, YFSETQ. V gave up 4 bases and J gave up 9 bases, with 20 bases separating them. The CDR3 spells CASSGRSGTVIEQFF. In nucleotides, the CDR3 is TGCGCCAGCAGCGGACGATCCGGGACGGTTATTGAGCAGTTCTTC.

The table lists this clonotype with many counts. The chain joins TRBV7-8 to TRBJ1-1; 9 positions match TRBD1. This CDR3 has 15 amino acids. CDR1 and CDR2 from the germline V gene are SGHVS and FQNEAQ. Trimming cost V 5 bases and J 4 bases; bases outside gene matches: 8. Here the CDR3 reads CASSTGQGGSTEAFF. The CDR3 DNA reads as TGTGCCAGCAGCACGGGACAGGGAGGGAGCACTGAAGCTTTCTTT.

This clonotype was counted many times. CDR3 amino acids: CASSLNAVETQYF. As DNA, the CDR3 is TGTGCCAGCAGTTTGAACGCGGTAGAGACCCAGTACTTC. This chain uses TRBV2 with TRBJ2-5; D uncertain. Germline CDR1 is SNHLY and CDR2 is FYNNEI. The CDR3 contains 13 residues. V shed 5 bases and J shed 4 bases, with 11 bases lying between them.

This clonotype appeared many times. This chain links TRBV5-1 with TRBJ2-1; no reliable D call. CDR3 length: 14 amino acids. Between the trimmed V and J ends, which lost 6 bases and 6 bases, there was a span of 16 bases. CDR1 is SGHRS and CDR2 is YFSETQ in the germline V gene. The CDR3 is CASKENAATNEQFF. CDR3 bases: TGCGCCAGCAAAGAAAACGCAGCGACCAATGAGCAGTTCTTC.

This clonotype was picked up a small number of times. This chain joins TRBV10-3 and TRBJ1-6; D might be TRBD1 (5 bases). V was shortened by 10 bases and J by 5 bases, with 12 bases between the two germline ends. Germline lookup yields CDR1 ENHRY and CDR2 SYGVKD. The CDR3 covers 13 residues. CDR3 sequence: CATIGGDNSPLHF. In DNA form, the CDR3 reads TGTGCCACCATAGGAGGGGATAATTCACCCCTCCACTTT.

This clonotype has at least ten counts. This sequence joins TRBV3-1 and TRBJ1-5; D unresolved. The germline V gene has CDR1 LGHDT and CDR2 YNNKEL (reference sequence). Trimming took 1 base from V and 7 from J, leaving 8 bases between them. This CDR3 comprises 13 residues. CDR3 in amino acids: CASSQGAGQPQHF. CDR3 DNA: TGTGCCAGCAGCCAAGGCGCAGGACAGCCCCAGCATTTT.

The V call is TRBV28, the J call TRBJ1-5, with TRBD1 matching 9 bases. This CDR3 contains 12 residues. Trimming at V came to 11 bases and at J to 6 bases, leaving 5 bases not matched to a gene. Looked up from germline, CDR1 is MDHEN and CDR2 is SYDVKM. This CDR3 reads CAGGTGSQPQHF. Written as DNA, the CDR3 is TGTGCCGGAGGGACAGGGAGTCAGCCCCAGCATTTT. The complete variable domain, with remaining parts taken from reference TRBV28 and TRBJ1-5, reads DVKVTQSSRYLVKRTGEKVFLECVQDMDHENMFWYRQDPGLGLRLIYFSYDVKMKEKGDIPEGYSVSREKKERFSLILESASTNQTSMYLCAGGTGSQPQHFGDGTRLSIL.

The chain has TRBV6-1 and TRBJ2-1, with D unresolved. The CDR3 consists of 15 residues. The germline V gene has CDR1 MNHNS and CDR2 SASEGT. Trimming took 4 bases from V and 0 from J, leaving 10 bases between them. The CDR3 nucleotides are TGTGCCAGCAGTGGGCACCCTCCCTCCTACAATGAGCAGTTCTTC. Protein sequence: CASSGHPPSYNEQFF.

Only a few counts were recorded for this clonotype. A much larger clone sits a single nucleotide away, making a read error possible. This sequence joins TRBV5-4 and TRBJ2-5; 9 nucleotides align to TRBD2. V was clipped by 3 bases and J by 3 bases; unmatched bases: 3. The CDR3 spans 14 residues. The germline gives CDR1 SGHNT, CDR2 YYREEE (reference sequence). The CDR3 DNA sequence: TGTGCCAGCAGCTCGGGACTAGCAAAAGAGACCCAGTACTTC. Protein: CASSSGLAKETQYF.

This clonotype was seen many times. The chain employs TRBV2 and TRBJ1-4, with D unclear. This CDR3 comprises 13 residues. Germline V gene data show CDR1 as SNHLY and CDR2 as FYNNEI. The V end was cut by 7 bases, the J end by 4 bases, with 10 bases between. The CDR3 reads CASKGQSNEKLFF. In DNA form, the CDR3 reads TGTGCCAGCAAAGGGCAGAGTAATGAAAAACTGTTTTTT.

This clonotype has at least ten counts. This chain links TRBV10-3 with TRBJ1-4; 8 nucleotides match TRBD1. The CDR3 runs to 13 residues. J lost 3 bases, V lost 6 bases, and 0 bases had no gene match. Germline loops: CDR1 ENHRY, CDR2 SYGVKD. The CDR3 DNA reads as TGTGCCATCAGACAGGGGGCTAATGAAAAACTGTTTTTT. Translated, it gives CAIRQGANEKLFF.

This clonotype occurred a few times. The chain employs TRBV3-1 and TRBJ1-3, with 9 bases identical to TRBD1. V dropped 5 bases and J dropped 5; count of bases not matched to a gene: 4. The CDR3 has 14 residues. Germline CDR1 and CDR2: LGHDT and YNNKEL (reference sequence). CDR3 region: CASSRQGVRNTIYF. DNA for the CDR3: TGTGCCAGCAGCAGACAGGGGGTTAGAAACACCATATATTTT.

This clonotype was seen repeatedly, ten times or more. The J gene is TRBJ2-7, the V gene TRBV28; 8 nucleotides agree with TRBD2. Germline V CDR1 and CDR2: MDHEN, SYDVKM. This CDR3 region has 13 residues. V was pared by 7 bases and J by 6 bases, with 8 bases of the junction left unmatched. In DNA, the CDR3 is TGTGCCAGCACCGGGGGGGGGCAGGGCGAGCAGTACTTC. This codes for CASTGGGQGEQYF.

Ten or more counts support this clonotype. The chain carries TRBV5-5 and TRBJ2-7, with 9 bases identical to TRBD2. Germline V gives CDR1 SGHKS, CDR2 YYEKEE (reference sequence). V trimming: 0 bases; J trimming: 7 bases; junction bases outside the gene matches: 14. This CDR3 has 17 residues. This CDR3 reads CASSLAIAGAPTREQYF. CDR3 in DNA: TGTGCCAGCAGCTTGGCGATAGCGGGAGCGCCGACGCGTGAGCAGTACTTC.

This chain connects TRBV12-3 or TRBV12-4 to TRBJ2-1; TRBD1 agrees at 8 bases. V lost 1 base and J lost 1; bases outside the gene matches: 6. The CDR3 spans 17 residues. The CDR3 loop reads CASSLGQGANSYNEQFF. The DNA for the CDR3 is TGTGCCAGCAGTTTAGGGCAGGGGGCGAATTCCTACAATGAGCAGTTCTTC.

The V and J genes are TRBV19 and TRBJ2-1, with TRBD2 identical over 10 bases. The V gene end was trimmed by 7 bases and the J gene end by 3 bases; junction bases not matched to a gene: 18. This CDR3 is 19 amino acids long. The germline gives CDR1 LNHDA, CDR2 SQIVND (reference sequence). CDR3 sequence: CASTPRTGTSARNYNEQFF. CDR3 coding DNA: TGTGCCAGTACTCCTCGGACAGGGACTAGCGCAAGAAACTACAATGAGCAGTTCTTC. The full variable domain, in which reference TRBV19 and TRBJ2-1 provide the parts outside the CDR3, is DGGITQSPKYLFRKEGQNVTLSCEQNLNHDAMYWYRQDPGQGLRLIYYSQIVNDFQKGDIAEGYSVSREKKESFPLTVTSAQKNPTAFYLCASTPRTGTSARNYNEQFFGPGTRLTVL.

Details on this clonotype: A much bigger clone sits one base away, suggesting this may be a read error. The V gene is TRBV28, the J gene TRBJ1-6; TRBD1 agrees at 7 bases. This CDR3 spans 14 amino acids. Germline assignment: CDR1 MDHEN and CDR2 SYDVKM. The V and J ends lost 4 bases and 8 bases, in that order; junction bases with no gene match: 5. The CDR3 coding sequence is TGTGCCAGCAGTTCCGGACAGGTGGATTCACCCCTCCACTTT. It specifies CASSSGQVDSPLHF.

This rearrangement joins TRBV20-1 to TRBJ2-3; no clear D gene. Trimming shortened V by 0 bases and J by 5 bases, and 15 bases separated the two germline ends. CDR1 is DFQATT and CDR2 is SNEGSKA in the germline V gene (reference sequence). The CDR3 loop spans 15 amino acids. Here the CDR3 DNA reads TGCAGTGCTAGAGATTGGAGCCCGATCGGAGATACGCAGTATTTT. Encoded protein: CSARDWSPIGDTQYF.

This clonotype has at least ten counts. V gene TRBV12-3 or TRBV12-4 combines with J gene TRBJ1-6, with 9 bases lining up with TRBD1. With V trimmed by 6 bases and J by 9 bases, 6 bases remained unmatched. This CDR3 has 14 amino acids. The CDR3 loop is CASSYDRGSSPLHF. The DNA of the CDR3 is TGTGCCAGCAGCTACGACAGGGGGAGTTCACCCCTCCACTTT.

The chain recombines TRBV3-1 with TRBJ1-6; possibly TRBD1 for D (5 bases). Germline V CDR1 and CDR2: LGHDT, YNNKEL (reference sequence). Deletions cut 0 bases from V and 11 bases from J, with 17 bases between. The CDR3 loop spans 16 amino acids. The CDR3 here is CASSQDLGAVTAPLHF. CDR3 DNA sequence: TGTGCCAGCAGCCAAGATCTAGGGGCCGTTACGGCACCCCTCCACTTT.

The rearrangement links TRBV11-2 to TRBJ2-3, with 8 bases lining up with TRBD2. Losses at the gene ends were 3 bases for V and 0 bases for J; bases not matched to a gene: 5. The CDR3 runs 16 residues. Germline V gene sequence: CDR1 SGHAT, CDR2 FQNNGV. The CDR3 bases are TGTGCCAGCAGCTTGAGAAGCGGGGGTAGCACAGATACGCAGTATTTT. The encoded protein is CASSLRSGGSTDTQYF. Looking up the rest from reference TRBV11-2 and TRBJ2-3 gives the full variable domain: EAGVAQSPRYKIIEKRQSVAFWCNPISGHATLYWYQQILGQGPKLLIQFQNNGVVDDSQLPKDRFSAERLKGVDSTLKIQPAKLEDSAVYLCASSLRSGGSTDTQYFGPGTRLTVL.

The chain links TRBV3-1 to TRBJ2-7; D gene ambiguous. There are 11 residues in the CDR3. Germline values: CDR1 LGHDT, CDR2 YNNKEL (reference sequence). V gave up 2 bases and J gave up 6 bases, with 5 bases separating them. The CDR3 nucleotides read TGTGCCAGCAGCCAAAGGAGCGAGCAGTACTTC. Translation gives CASSQRSEQYF.

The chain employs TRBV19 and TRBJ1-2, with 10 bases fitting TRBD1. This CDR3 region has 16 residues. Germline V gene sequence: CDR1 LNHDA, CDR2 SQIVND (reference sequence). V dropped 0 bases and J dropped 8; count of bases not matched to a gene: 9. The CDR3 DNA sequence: TGTGCCAGTAGTATAGACCCGTCTACGACAGGGGGCGGCTACACCTTC. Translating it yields CASSIDPSTTGGGYTF.